This is a list of T cell receptor beta chains from one sample in a study of regulatory T cells in long-lasting Graves disease. TCRdb analysed the multiplex PCR reads with MiXCR anew, one entry per CDR3 protein. This table has hundreds of thousands of distinct CDR3 sequences, 16% appearing once. These data also featured in a second study, about T cells in Graves' hyperthyroidism and ophthalmopathy.

Here the sequenced sample was peripheral blood mononuclear cells (PBMCs), taken at new diagnosis, from a patient treated with antithyroid drugs. The receptors derive from a woman in her twenties or thirties with Graves disease. The CDR3 runs from the conserved cysteine through the conserved F or W. The D gene is left open where the match is weak. Only some rows state a clone size, as once, few, many or a class for expanded clones.

clone_size	j_call	v_call	d_call	cdr3_aa	cdr3_nt
many	TRBJ2-1	TRBV7-6	-	CASSQRTAGSPYNEQFF	TGTGCCAGCAGCCAAAGGACGGCGGGATCACCCTACAATGAGCAGTTCTTC
many	TRBJ2-1	TRBV14	TRBD2	CASSPYYSTSGNYNEQFF	TGTGCCAGCAGCCCATACTATTCGACTAGCGGGAACTACAATGAGCAGTTCTTC
many	TRBJ2-1	TRBV9	-	CASSGSSWDYEQFF	TGTGCCAGCAGCGGTTCGTCGTGGGACTATGAGCAGTTCTTC
many	TRBJ1-2	TRBV6-2/TRBV6-3	-	CASLTIRDTTSNGYTF	TGTGCCAGCCTTACTATCCGGGACACAACTTCGAATGGCTACACCTTC
many	TRBJ1-1	TRBV5-6	TRBD1	CASSLTGELTEAFF	TGTGCCAGCAGCTTGACAGGGGAATTGACTGAAGCTTTCTTT
many	TRBJ2-1	TRBV15	TRBD2	CATSSQREKGNEQFF	TGTGCCACCAGCAGTCAGCGGGAGAAGGGGAATGAGCAGTTCTTC
few	TRBJ2-1	TRBV4-3	TRBD1	CASSQVGQGYEQFF	TGCGCCAGCAGCCAAGTAGGACAGGGCTATGAGCAGTTCTTC
many	TRBJ2-1	TRBV28	-	CASSPAGGREQFF	TGTGCCAGCAGCCCCGCCGGGGGACGCGAGCAGTTCTTC
many	TRBJ2-7	TRBV20-1	TRBD2	CSARDSFLTAGGPYEQYF	TGCAGTGCTAGAGATAGTTTTTTGACCGCGGGAGGGCCCTACGAGCAGTACTTC
-	TRBJ2-1	TRBV20-1	TRBD2	CSARRSGNEQFF	TGCAGTGCTAGACGTAGCGGGAATGAGCAGTTCTTC
once	TRBJ1-2	TRBV9	-	CTSSVEGFGGYTF	TGTACCAGCAGCGTAGAAGGTTTCGGTGGCTACACCTTC
many	TRBJ2-1	TRBV9	-	CASMDGPESYNEQFF	TGTGCCAGCATGGACGGCCCTGAGTCCTACAATGAGCAGTTCTTC
-	TRBJ1-4	TRBV7-9	TRBD1	CASSHISGTGSEKLFF	TGTGCCAGCAGCCATATATCCGGGACAGGAAGTGAAAAACTGTTTTTT
-	TRBJ2-1	TRBV6-2/TRBV6-3	-	CASSPLGGNEQFF	TGTGCCAGCAGCCCCCTAGGGGGCAATGAGCAGTTCTTC
many	TRBJ2-1	TRBV12-3/TRBV12-4	TRBD2	CASRGGLAPYNEQFF	TGTGCCAGCAGGGGGGGACTAGCGCCCTACAATGAGCAGTTCTTC
-	TRBJ2-7	TRBV27	-	CASSWRGPPDEQYF	TGTGCCAGCAGTTGGCGGGGCCCCCCCGACGAGCAGTACTTC
-	TRBJ1-4	TRBV4-3	-	CASSQEEEINEKLFF	TGCGCCAGCAGCCAAGAAGAGGAGATTAATGAAAAACTGTTTTTT
many	TRBJ1-2	TRBV6-1	-	CAIPSGDNYGYTF	TGTGCCATACCATCCGGGGACAACTATGGCTACACCTTC